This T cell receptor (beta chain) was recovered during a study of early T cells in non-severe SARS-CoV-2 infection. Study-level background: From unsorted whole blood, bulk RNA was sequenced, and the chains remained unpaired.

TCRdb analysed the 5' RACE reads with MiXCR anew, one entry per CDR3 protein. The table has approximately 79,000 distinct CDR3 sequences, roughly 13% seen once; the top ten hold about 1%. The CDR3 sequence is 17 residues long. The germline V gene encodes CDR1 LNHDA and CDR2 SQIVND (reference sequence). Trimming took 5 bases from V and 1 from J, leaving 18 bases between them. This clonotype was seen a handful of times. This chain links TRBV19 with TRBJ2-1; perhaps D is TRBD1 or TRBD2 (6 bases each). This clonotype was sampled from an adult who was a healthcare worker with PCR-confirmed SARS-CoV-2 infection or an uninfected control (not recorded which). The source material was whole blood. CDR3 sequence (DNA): TGTGCCAGTAGTGTCGGGGGCTTGGGGACTTCCTACAATGAGCAGTTCTTC. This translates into CASSVGGLGTSYNEQFF.